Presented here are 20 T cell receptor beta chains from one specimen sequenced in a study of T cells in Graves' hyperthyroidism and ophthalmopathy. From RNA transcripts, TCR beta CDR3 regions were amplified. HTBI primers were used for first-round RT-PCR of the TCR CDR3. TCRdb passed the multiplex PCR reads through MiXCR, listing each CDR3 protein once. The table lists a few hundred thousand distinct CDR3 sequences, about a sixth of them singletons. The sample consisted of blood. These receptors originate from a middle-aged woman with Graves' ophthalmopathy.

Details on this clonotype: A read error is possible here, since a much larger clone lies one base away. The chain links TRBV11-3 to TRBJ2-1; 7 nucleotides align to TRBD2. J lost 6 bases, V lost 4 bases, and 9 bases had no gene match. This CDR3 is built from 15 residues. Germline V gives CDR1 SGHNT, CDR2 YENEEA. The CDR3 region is CASSYGTNGVNEQFF. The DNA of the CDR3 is TGTGCCAGCAGCTACGGGACTAACGGGGTCAATGAGCAGTTCTTC.

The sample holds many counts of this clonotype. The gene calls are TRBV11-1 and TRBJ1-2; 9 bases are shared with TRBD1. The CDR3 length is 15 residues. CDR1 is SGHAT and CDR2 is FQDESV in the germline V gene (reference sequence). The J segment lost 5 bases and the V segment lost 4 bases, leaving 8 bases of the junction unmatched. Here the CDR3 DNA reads TGTGCCAGCAGCTCTACATCGACAGGGGGGTATGGCTACACCTTC. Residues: CASSSTSTGGYGYTF.

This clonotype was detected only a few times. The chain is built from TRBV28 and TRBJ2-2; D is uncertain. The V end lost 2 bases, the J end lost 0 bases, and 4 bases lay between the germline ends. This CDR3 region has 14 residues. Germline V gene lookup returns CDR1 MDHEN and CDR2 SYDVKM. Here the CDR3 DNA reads TGTGCCAGCAGTTTAAACCCGAACACCGGGGAGCTGTTTTTT. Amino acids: CASSLNPNTGELFF.

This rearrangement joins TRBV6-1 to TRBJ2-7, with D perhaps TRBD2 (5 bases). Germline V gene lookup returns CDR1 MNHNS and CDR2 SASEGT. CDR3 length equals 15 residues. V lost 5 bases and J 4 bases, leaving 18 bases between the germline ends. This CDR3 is CASSPPRGSSYEQYF. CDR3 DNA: TGTGCCAGCAGTCCCCCCCGAGGGTCCTCTTACGAGCAGTACTTC.

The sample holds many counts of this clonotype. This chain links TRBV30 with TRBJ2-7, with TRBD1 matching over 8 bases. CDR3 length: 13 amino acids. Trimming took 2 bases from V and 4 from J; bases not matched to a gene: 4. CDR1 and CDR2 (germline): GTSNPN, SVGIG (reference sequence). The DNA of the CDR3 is TGTGCCTGGAGTCGGGACAGGATATACGAGCAGTACTTC. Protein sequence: CAWSRDRIYEQYF.

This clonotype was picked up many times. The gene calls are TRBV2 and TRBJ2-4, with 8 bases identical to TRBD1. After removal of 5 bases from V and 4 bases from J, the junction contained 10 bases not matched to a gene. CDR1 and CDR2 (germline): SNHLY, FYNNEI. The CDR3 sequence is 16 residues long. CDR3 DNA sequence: TGTGCCAGCAGTCACGGACAGGGTCGGGCTAAAAACATTCAGTACTTC. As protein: CASSHGQGRAKNIQYF.

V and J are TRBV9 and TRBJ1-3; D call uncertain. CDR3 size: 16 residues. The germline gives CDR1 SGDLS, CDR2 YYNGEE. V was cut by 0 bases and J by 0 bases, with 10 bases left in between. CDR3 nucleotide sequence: TGTGCCAGCAGCGTAGACCCAGGCTCCTCTGGAAACACCATATATTTT. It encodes CASSVDPGSSGNTIYF.

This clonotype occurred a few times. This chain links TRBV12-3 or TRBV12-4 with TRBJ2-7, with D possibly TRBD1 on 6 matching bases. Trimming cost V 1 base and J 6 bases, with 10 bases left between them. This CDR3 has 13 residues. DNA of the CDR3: TGTGCCAGCAGTTTAGGTGGCAGGGGCGAGCAGTACTTC. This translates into CASSLGGRGEQYF.

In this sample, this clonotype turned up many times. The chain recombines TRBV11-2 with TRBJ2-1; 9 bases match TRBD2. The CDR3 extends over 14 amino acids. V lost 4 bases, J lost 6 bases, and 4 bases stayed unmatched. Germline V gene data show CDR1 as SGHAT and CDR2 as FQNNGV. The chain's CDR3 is CASSYSGSGNEQFF. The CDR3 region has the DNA TGTGCCAGCAGCTATAGCGGGAGTGGCAATGAGCAGTTCTTC.

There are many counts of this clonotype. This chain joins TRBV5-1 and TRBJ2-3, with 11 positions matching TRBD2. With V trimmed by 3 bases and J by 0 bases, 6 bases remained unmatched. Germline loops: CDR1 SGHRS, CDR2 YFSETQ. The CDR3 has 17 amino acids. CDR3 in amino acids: CASSWGLAEFSTDTQYF. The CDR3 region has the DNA TGCGCCAGCAGCTGGGGACTAGCGGAGTTCAGCACAGATACGCAGTATTTT.

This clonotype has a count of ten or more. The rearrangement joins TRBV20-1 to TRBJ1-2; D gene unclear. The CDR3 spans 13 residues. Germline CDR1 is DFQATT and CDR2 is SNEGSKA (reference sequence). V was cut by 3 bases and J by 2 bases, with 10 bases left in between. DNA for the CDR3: TGCAGTGCTAGTTGGAACGGAAACTATGGCTACACCTTC. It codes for CSASWNGNYGYTF.

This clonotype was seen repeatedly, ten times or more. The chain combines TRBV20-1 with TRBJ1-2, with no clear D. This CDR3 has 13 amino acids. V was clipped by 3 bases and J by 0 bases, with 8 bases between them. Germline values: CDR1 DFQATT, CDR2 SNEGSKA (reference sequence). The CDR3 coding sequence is TGCAGTGCTAGTCCAGTCGCTAACTATGGCTACACCTTC. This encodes CSASPVANYGYTF.

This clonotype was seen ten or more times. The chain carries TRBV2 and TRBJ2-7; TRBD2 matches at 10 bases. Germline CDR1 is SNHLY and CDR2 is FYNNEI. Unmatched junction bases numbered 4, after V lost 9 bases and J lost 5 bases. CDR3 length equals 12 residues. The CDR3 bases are TGTGCCAGTGCGGGACTAGCGCACGAGCAGTACTTC. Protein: CASAGLAHEQYF.

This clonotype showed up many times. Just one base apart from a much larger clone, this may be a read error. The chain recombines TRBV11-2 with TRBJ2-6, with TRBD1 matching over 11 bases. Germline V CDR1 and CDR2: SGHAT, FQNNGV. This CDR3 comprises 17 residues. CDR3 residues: CANSPGTGGRRANVLTF. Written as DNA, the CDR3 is TGTGCCAACAGCCCCGGGACAGGGGGGAGGAGGGCCAACGTCCTGACTTTC.

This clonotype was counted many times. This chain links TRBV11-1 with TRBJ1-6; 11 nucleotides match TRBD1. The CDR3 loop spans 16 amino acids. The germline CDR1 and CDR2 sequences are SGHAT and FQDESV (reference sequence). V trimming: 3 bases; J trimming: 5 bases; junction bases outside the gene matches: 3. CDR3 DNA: TGTGCCAGCAGCTTTCGGACAGGGGGCAATAATTCACCCCTCCACTTT. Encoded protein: CASSFRTGGNNSPLHF.

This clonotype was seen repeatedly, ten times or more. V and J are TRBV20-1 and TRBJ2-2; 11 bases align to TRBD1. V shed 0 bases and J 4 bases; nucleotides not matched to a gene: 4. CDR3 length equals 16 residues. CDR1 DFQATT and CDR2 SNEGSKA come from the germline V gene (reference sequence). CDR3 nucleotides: TGCAGTGCTAGAGATAGGACAGGGGGCCGCACCGGGGAGCTGTTTTTT. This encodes CSARDRTGGRTGELFF.

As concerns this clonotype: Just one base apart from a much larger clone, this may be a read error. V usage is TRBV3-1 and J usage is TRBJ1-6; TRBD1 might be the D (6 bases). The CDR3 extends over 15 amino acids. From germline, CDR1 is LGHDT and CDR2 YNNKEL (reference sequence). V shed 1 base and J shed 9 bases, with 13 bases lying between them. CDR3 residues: CASSQADRIGSPLHF. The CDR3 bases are TGTGCCAGCAGCCAAGCCGACAGGATTGGTTCACCCCTCCACTTT.

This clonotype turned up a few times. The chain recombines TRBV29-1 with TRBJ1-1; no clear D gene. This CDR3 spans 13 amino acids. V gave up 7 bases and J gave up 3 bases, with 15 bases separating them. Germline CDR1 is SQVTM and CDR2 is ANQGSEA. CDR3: CSAEVVRDTEAFF. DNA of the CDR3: TGCAGCGCCGAGGTGGTTAGGGACACTGAAGCTTTCTTT.

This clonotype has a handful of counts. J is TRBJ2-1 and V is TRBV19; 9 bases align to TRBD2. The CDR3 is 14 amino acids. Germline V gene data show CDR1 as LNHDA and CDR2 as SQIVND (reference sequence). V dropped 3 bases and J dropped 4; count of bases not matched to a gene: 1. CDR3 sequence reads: CASSILAGYNEQFF. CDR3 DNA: TGTGCCAGTAGTATTCTAGCGGGGTACAATGAGCAGTTCTTC.

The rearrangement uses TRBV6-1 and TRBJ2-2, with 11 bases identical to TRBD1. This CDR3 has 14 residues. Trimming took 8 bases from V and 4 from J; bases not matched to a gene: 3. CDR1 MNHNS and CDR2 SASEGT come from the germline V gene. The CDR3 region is CASHGTGGTGELFF. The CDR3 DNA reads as TGTGCCAGCCACGGGACAGGGGGCACCGGGGAGCTGTTTTTT.